This T cell receptor (beta chain) originates from a study of CD8+ T cells in alopecia areata. This clone was counted only a few times. The CDR3 consists of 11 residues. Looked up from germline, CDR1 is LNHDA and CDR2 is SQIVND (reference sequence). V was pared by 2 bases and J by 13 bases, with 6 bases between. As the sequencing template, cDNA was produced by extracting RNA and reverse transcribing it. Measured with immunoSEQ multiplex PCR; TCRdb has only the in-frame clones, and not every one. The table has over 95,000 clones, roughly two fifths seen once. This clonotype was sampled from a human donor with alopecia areata. The chain recombines TRBV19 with TRBJ2-6; D ambiguous. Sequencing input: CD4+ T cells sorted from blood. Here the CDR3 reads CASSILGVLTF. The CDR3 DNA reads as TGTGCCAGTAGTATACTTGGGGTCCTGACTTTC. Variable domain in full (rest from reference TRBV19 and TRBJ2-6): DGGITQSPKYLFRKEGQNVTLSCEQNLNHDAMYWYRQDPGQGLRLIYYSQIVNDFQKGDIAEGYSVSREKKESFPLTVTSAQKNPTAFYLCASSILGVLTFGAGSRLTVL.